What follows describes a single T cell receptor beta chain. Using immunoSEQ multiplex PCR, the repertoire was profiled, and TCRdb retains in-frame clones only, with some absent. The sample has under 95,000 clones, roughly 92% seen once. From germline, CDR1 is MDHEN and CDR2 SYDVKM. This CDR3 contains 14 residues. Trimming pared 6 bases from V and 0 bases from J, leaving 12 bases between. This sample stems from a study of T cell changes during pregnancy in multiple sclerosis. This clonotype originated in a female donor with multiple sclerosis, enrolled in a pregnancy study. The sample consisted of peripheral blood, taken in the second trimester of pregnancy. The chain joins TRBV28 to TRBJ2-7, with a tentative D call TRBD2 (5 bases). The CDR3 bases are TGTGCCAGCAGGGTAGCGAAGAGCTCCTACGAGCAGTACTTC. It translates to CASRVAKSSYEQYF.